This T cell receptor beta chain was sequenced during a study of CD8+CD57+ T cells in acquired aplastic anemia. Study in general: The sorted CD4+ and CD8+ cells yielded an average around 3.2 ug of DNA.

The J segment lost 5 bases and the V segment lost 6 bases, leaving 9 bases of the junction unmatched. In germline, CDR1 is DFQATT, CDR2 SNEGSKA (reference sequence). The CDR3 covers 14 residues. As for this clonotype: What it binds is unknown.

Findings of the study overall: Significant differences in CD8+ Simpson's diversity were not observed between patients and controls. Patients and controls turned out to have twenty-nine CD8+ CDR3 sequences in common.

TCR beta VDJ and CDR3 profiles were obtained from a genomic DNA template. In TCRdb, the reads were re-called with MiXCR into one record per CDR3 protein. This table holds 250,000 to 300,000 distinct CDR3 sequences, 45% to 70% found once. Specimen: sorted CD4+, CD8+, or CD8+CD57+ T cells (not recorded which) from PBMCs. The clonotype originates from a human donor with severe aplastic anemia or a healthy control (not recorded which). The rearrangement links TRBV20-1 to TRBJ2-5; TRBD2 aligns across 10 bases. CDR3 loop: CSAPVLAGDETQYF. In DNA, the CDR3 is TGCAGTGCCCCAGTCCTAGCGGGAGACGAGACCCAGTACTTC.